Sequencing of this T cell receptor beta chain was carried out in a study of control samples from healthy donors and cancer patients. The repertoire was sequenced with immunoSEQ multiplex PCR; TCRdb's copy has only in-frame clones and lacks some. The repertoire holds under 450,000 clones, with roughly 90% as singletons. This CDR3 is built from 15 residues. V lost 3 bases to trimming and J lost 5 bases, with 13 bases between them. Germline values: CDR1 MNHNS, CDR2 SASEGT. Material: PBMCs. The receptor was derived from a man in his forties or fifties with head and neck cancer. This sequence joins TRBV6-1 and TRBJ2-2; no firm D call. Written as DNA, the CDR3 is TGTGCCAGCAGTGAGAGAAATCCACAGACCGGGGAGCTGTTTTTT. Translating gives CASSERNPQTGELFF.